These 10 T cell receptor beta chains were all obtained from the same sample, sequenced in a study of shared clonotypes between healthy human individuals. Generated by immunoSEQ multiplex PCR, the TCRdb table keeps only in-frame clones and is missing some. The sample includes about 2.4 million clones, over 85% of them seen just once. The specimen sequenced was naive CD4+ T cells sorted from blood. As to subset: CD45RA+ positively selected. The source of these receptors is a man aged 18 to 30 in good health.

In DNA, the CDR3 is TGTGCCAGCAGCCAAACGGGGTCGGAGACCCAGTACTTC. Residues: CASSQTGSETQYF. The rearrangement uses TRBV11-3 and TRBJ2-5; maybe TRBD2 (5 bases). CDR3 size: 13 residues. Germline loops: CDR1 SGHNT, CDR2 YENEEA. V dropped 5 bases and J dropped 5 bases, with 12 bases sitting between them.

The CDR3 bases are TGTGCCAGCAGCCACTTGACAGGGTCTCGGTACGAGCAGTACTTC. Its translation is CASSHLTGSRYEQYF. This chain uses TRBV6-6 with TRBJ2-7; TRBD1 matches at 7 bases. CDR1 is MNHNY and CDR2 is SVGAGI in the germline V gene (reference sequence). This CDR3 has 15 residues. The ends lost 6 bases at V and 4 bases at J; junction bases unmatched: 12.

This rearrangement joins TRBV28 to TRBJ1-5, with 9 bases matching TRBD1. The CDR3 is 16 residues long. V dropped 6 bases and J dropped 5; count of bases not matched to a gene: 11. Per germline, CDR1 MDHEN and CDR2 SYDVKM. The CDR3 DNA reads TGTGCCAGCAGCCCCGCCGGACAGGGGACGCATCAGCCCCAGCATTTT. It encodes CASSPAGQGTHQPQHF.

CDR3 in DNA: TGTGCCAGCAGCTTAGCCCGATTAGCGGGAGGGCTCTCAAGCCACTACGAGCAGTACTTC. It specifies CASSLARLAGGLSSHYEQYF. The chain couples TRBV7-2 to TRBJ2-7, with 11 bases identical to TRBD2. Trimming took 0 bases from V and 3 from J; bases not matched to a gene: 16. CDR3 length: 20 amino acids. Germline loops: CDR1 SGHTA, CDR2 FQGNSA.

This chain links TRBV11-2 with TRBJ1-6, with D perhaps TRBD1 (5 bases). The CDR3 runs to 16 residues. The V gene's germline CDR1 is SGHAT and CDR2 FQNNGV. The V and J ends lost 0 bases and 3 bases respectively, with 9 bases between them. The DNA of the CDR3 is TGTGCCAGCAGCTTAGATGGGGGGTTCTATAATTCACCCCTCCACTTT. Protein product: CASSLDGGFYNSPLHF.

This clone was seen a single time. The J gene is TRBJ2-7, the V gene TRBV6-1; TRBD1 might be the D (5 bases). The V and J ends lost 7 bases and 0 bases respectively, with 13 bases between them. CDR3 size: 14 residues. Germline CDR1 reads MNHNS; CDR2 reads SASEGT. The CDR3 DNA follows: TGTGCCAGCACTAGGTCAGACAGCTCCTACGAGCAGTACTTC. Translating gives CASTRSDSSYEQYF.

This clone was counted a single time. The rearrangement uses TRBV4-3 and TRBJ1-2; D is undetermined. V lost 0 bases and J lost 9, with 14 bases in between. Germline V CDR1 and CDR2: LGHNA, YSLEER. This CDR3 is 14 amino acids long. As DNA, the CDR3 is TGCGCCAGCAGCCAAGATCTCACGGGGAGAAGCTACACCTTC. Protein product: CASSQDLTGRSYTF.

In this sample, this clone turned up once. The rearrangement links TRBV21-1 to TRBJ2-3; the table's D gene call, TRBD2, was not cross checked with the DNA. TRBV21-1 corresponds to a pseudogene. This CDR3 comprises 14 residues. The CDR3 loop reads CASSARDFTDTQYF. The CDR3 DNA reads TGTGCCAGCAGCGCCAGGGACTTCACAGATACGCAGTATTTT.

The J gene is TRBJ2-7, the V gene TRBV4-3, with D perhaps TRBD1 or TRBD2 (5 bases each). The ends were cut back, 3 bases at V and 2 bases at J, with 11 bases in the middle. This CDR3 has 14 residues. Germline V gives CDR1 LGHNA, CDR2 YSLEER. The CDR3 protein is CASSQDPGPYEQYF. For the CDR3, the DNA is TGCGCCAGCAGCCAGGACCCGGGGCCCTACGAGCAGTACTTC.

The chain links TRBV4-3 to TRBJ2-1; a possible D gene is TRBD2 (5 bases). The CDR3 extends over 14 amino acids. Germline V gene lookup returns CDR1 LGHNA and CDR2 YSLEER. Between the trimmed V and J ends, which lost 1 base and 7 bases, there was a span of 11 bases. CDR3 residues: CASSQGASGNEQFF. CDR3 nucleotide sequence: TGCGCCAGCAGCCAAGGTGCAAGCGGAAATGAGCAGTTCTTC.